The 7 T cell receptor beta chains in this list originate from one sample, sequenced in a study of CD4 and CD8 cells across lung adenocarcinoma regions. MiXCR, run by TCRdb on the PCR reads, gives a single entry per CDR3 protein. The sample lists approximately 14,000 distinct CDR3 sequences; just under 45% were seen once. Sample: CD4+ T cells from the center of a lung tumor. The receptors stem from a male donor with lung adenocarcinoma. The CD4 and CD8 labels of this study may be unreliable.

Only a few counts were recorded for this clonotype. V is TRBV6-1 and J is TRBJ1-4; no clear D. Trimming pared 8 bases from V and 2 bases from J, leaving 15 bases between. CDR3 size: 15 residues. CDR1 is MNHNS and CDR2 is SASEGT in the germline V gene. CDR3 sequence reads: CASGRGGATNEKLFF. The CDR3 nucleotides are TGTGCCAGCGGCCGAGGTGGCGCGACTAATGAAAAACTGTTTTTT.

This clonotype was observed many times. The rearrangement links TRBV10-1 to TRBJ2-3; possible D gene TRBD2, 5 bases. Germline values: CDR1 WNHNN, CDR2 SYGVQD (reference sequence). Trimming cost V 2 bases and J 2 bases, with 5 bases left between them. This CDR3 contains 13 residues. The CDR3 coding sequence is TGCGCCAGCAGTGAGGGACTCACAGATACGCAGTATTTT. Its protein is CASSEGLTDTQYF.

This clonotype is labeled as medium-sized. V usage is TRBV6-1 and J usage is TRBJ2-1; the match to TRBD2 covers 12 bases. The J call is uncertain, as TRBJ2-7 better fits the DNA end. The CDR3 has 13 amino acids. Looked up from germline, CDR1 is MNHNS and CDR2 is SASEGT. CDR3 sequence: CASSRTSGTEQYF. CDR3 sequence (DNA): TGTGCCAGCAGTCGGACTAGCGGGACTGAGCAGTACTTC.

V and J are TRBV6-5 and TRBJ2-3; the match to TRBD2 covers 10 bases. The J call is doubtful: the DNA matches TRBJ2-7 better. There are 15 residues in the CDR3. Germline CDR1 MNHEY, CDR2 SVGAGI. CDR3 sequence (DNA): TGTGCCAGCAGTTACTCCAGCGGGGGGGCCCATGAGCAGTACTTC. Translation gives CASSYSSGGAHEQYF.

The V and J genes are TRBV6-1 and TRBJ2-3; D may be TRBD1 (7 bases). The V gene's germline CDR1 is MNHNS and CDR2 SASEGT. Trimming removed 9 bases from V and 14 bases from J, with 30 bases in between. The CDR3 extends over 15 amino acids. CDR3 region: CARGLQSGSTGELYF. As DNA, the CDR3 is TGTGCCAGGGGCCTCCAGTCCGGGAGCACAGGGGAGCTGTATTTT.

Details on this clonotype: One end of the junction does not line up with germline, which may come from a read error. The V and J genes are TRBV7-6 and TRBJ2-3, with D perhaps TRBD1 or TRBD2 (6 bases each). The V gene's germline CDR1 is SGHVS and CDR2 FNYEAQ. The CDR3 has 16 residues. CDR3 bases: TGTGCCAGCACCTCCTCGGGGCTGGGGGGCAAAAACACGCAGTACTTT. Encoded protein: CASTSSGLGGKNTQYF.

Sample share makes this clonotype medium-sized. J is TRBJ1-6 and V is TRBV6-5; 8 bases map to TRBD1. The CDR3 loop spans 15 amino acids. After removal of 2 bases from V and 8 bases from J, the junction contained 5 bases not matched to a gene. CDR1 and CDR2 (germline): MNHEY, SVGAGI. CDR3: CASSYTTGEDSPLHF. CDR3 sequence (DNA): TGTGCCAGCAGTTACACGACAGGGGAGGATTCACCCCTCCACTTT.